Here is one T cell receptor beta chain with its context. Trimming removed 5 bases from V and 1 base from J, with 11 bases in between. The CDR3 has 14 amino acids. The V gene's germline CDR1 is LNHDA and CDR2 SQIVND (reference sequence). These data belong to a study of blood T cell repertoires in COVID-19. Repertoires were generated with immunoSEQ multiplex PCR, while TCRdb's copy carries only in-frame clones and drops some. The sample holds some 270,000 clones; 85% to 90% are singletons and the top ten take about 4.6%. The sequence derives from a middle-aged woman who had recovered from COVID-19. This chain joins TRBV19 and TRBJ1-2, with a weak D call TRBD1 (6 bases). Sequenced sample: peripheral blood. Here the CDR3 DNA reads TGTGCCAGTAGTCTTGCAGGGGATAACTATGGCTACACCTTC. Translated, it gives CASSLAGDNYGYTF.